This T cell receptor (beta chain) was documented in a study of blood T cell repertoires in COVID-19. Study-level background: Italy, Spain and the United States were the sources of the convalescent and acute COVID-19 samples. In each case, the material was cDNA or gDNA derived from T cells, B-cell-depleted T cells, or PBMCs.

Under the authors' procedure: Amplifying reference gene primers gave estimates of nucleated cell counts. Method: immunoSEQ multiplex PCR; TCRdb's copy keeps in-frame clones and lacks some. Clonal size and the V and J genes are those of that table, whereas D and trimming came from the DNA. This table has tens of thousands of clones, around 80% appearing once. V shed 0 bases, J shed 1 base, and the junction held 3 bases outside the gene matches. The CDR3 loop spans 16 amino acids. Per germline, CDR1 SGHNT and CDR2 YYREEE (reference sequence). This clone has only one observation. This receptor was obtained from a man aged 60 to 75 with acute or convalescent COVID-19. The chain links TRBV5-4 to TRBJ2-5; 10 positions match TRBD2. Source material: peripheral blood. In DNA, the CDR3 is TGTGCCAGCAGCTTGGGGGCTAGCGGGGGCCAAGAGACCCAGTACTTC. Amino acid sequence: CASSLGASGGQETQYF.